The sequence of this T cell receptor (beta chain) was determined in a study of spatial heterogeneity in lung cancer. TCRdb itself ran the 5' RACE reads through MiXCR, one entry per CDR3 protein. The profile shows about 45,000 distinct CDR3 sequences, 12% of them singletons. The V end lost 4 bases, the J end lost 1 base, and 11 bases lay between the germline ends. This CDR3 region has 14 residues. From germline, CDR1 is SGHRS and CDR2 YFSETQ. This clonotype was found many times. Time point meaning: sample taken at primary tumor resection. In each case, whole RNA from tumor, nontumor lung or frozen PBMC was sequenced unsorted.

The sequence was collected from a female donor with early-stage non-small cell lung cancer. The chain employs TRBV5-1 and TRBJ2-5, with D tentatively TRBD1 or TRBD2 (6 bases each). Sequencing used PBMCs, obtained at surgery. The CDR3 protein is CASSGGHRQETQYF. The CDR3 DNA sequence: TGCGCCAGCAGCGGGGGGCATCGCCAAGAGACCCAGTACTTC.